This T cell receptor beta chain was observed in a study of spatial heterogeneity in lung cancer. Study details: Donation came from around 72 patients with untreated early-stage non-small cell lung cancer. The study observed each unique TCR and UMI combination more than ten times on average in raw reads.

Time point noted: blood at routine non-recurrence follow-up after resection. TCRs were sequenced from unsorted whole RNA of tumor, nontumor lung or PBMC. V was clipped by 0 bases and J by 6 bases; unmatched bases: 8. The germline V gene has CDR1 LGHNA and CDR2 YNFKEQ. The CDR3 is made up of 18 amino acids. Points from the study as a whole: In blood, ubiquitous expanded tumor TCRs appeared more at resection than follow-up.

This clonotype was counted between two and nine times. Its antigen is unknown. MiXCR, applied by TCRdb to the 5' RACE reads, yields one record per CDR3 protein. The sample contains roughly 120,000 distinct CDR3 sequences, 10% to 15% of which appear only once. The V call is TRBV4-2, the J call TRBJ2-3; 14 bases fit TRBD2. This TCR derives from a male donor with early-stage non-small cell lung cancer. The material sequenced was PBMCs, taken at follow-up. Written as DNA, the CDR3 is TGTGCCAGCAGCCAAGATCGATGGACTAGCGGGGGGATGGATACGCAGTATTTT. Translating it yields CASSQDRWTSGGMDTQYF.